These 32 T cell receptor beta chains came from one sample sequenced in a study of blood T cells in healthy people across ages. With a J-beta primer mix and a sample-barcoded 5' primer, a second PCR ran roughly 6 to 11 cycles. One entry per CDR3 protein, called by TCRdb with MiXCR from the 5' RACE reads. The sample carries about 700,000 distinct CDR3 sequences, about 30% recorded once. Sequencing was performed on blood. These receptors were obtained from a woman of 80 years or more in good health.

The rearrangement links TRBV11-3 to TRBJ2-3; 12 bases agree with TRBD2. Trimming removed 3 bases from V and 4 bases from J; junction bases left unmatched: 5. Germline CDR1 SGHNT, CDR2 YENEEA. The CDR3 covers 16 residues. CDR3 DNA: TGTGCCAGCAGCTTGCCTAGCGGGAGGGCGGCAGATACGCAGTATTTT. Translated, it gives CASSLPSGRAADTQYF. The full variable domain, with the rest looked up from reference TRBV11-3 and TRBJ2-3, is EAGVVQSPRYKIIEKKQPVAFWCNPISGHNTLYWYLQNLGQGPELLIRYENEEAVDDSQLPKDRFSAERLKGVDSTLKIQPAELGDSAVYLCASSLPSGRAADTQYFGPGTRLTVL.

With respect to this clonotype: This may arise from a read error, as a much more abundant clone is one base away. The chain has TRBV4-3 and TRBJ1-1, with D maybe TRBD1 (6 bases). CDR1 and CDR2 from the germline V gene are LGHNA and YSLEER. The V gene lost 2 bases and the J gene lost 6 bases, with 16 bases spanning the gap. The CDR3 has 15 amino acids. Here the CDR3 reads CASSQHKGGGAEAFF. CDR3 sequence (DNA): TGCGCCAGCAGCCAACACAAGGGGGGGGGCGCTGAAGCTTTCTTT.

A few counts support this clonotype. V and J are TRBV12-3 or TRBV12-4 and TRBJ2-1; 10 bases line up with TRBD2. The tail of the sequence fits TRBJ2-7 better, so the J call may be wrong. The CDR3 has 15 amino acids. The CDR3 reads CASSLSGGASNEQYF. In nucleotides, the CDR3 is TGTGCCAGCAGTTTGAGCGGGGGGGCCTCCAATGAGCAGTACTTC.

The sample holds many counts of this clonotype. This chain links TRBV5-5 with TRBJ2-3; the D is unclear. The CDR3 has 16 amino acids. Trimming cost V 0 bases and J 2 bases, with 13 bases left between them. The germline V gene has CDR1 SGHKS and CDR2 YYEKEE (reference sequence). The CDR3 DNA sequence: TGTGCCAGCAGCTTGGAGGCACCGGTGTCCACAGATACGCAGTATTTT. It yields the protein CASSLEAPVSTDTQYF. Filled out from reference TRBV5-5 and TRBJ2-3, the complete variable domain reads DAGVTQSPTHLIKTRGQQVTLRCSPISGHKSVSWYQQVLGQGPQFIFQYYEKEERGRGNFPDRFSARQFPNYSSELNVNALLLGDSALYLCASSLEAPVSTDTQYFGPGTRLTVL.

With respect to this clonotype: A much larger clone lies one base from this, so it may be a read error. The CDR3 sequence is CASSLSAGTRGGLYNEQFF. CDR3 nucleotides: TGTGCCAGCAGCCTGAGCGCCGGGACTCGCGGGGGGCTGTACAATGAGCAGTTCTTC. V usage is TRBV27 and J usage is TRBJ2-1; 8 nucleotides line up with TRBD2. The CDR3 consists of 19 residues. V lost 6 bases and J lost 4; bases outside the gene matches: 20. Germline values: CDR1 MNHEY, CDR2 SMNVEV (reference sequence).

This clonotype was detected ten times or more. V and J are TRBV7-3 and TRBJ2-7; 8 bases agree with TRBD2. V lost 3 bases, J lost 2 bases, and 24 bases stayed unmatched. Looked up from germline, CDR1 is SGHTA and CDR2 is FQGTGA. CDR3 length: 21 residues. As DNA, the CDR3 is TGTGCCAGCAGCTTTACCTCCCACGGAGCGGGGGCCACCCTACTCACCTACGAGCAGTACTTC. Protein: CASSFTSHGAGATLLTYEQYF.

The chain joins TRBV29-1 to TRBJ1-2; D unresolved. CDR3 length: 14 amino acids. Trimming left V 4 bases short and J 1 base short, with 13 bases between. Germline V gives CDR1 SQVTM, CDR2 ANQGSEA. Written as DNA, the CDR3 is TGCAGCGTTGTGGGAGACGGTGGTAACTATGGCTACACCTTC. Its protein product is CSVVGDGGNYGYTF.

This clonotype showed up many times. This rearrangement joins TRBV30 to TRBJ2-5; the D gene could be TRBD1 or TRBD2 (6 bases each). The germline V and J ends were trimmed by 5 bases and 5 bases, with 12 bases remaining between them. CDR1 GTSNPN and CDR2 SVGIG come from the germline V gene (reference sequence). The CDR3 totals 12 residues. The CDR3 region is CAWERGAETQYF. The CDR3 DNA sequence: TGTGCCTGGGAGAGGGGGGCGGAGACCCAGTACTTC.

This clonotype has a count of ten or more. V and J are TRBV20-1 and TRBJ2-5; 9 positions match TRBD1. Losses at the gene ends were 3 bases for V and 2 bases for J; bases not matched to a gene: 10. CDR3 length equals 16 residues. Germline V gives CDR1 DFQATT, CDR2 SNEGSKA (reference sequence). The CDR3 DNA follows: TGCAGTGCTAGCCGGGACAGGGAAGTCGGGCAAGAGACCCAGTACTTC. It translates to CSASRDREVGQETQYF.

With respect to this clonotype: Being one base from a much bigger clone, this may be a read error. The chain employs TRBV20-1 and TRBJ2-7; the D gene is possibly TRBD2 (6 bases). Trimming stripped 6 bases from V and 7 bases from J, with 22 bases between. The CDR3 loop spans 14 amino acids. CDR1 and CDR2 (germline): DFQATT, SNEGSKA (reference sequence). CDR3 DNA sequence: TGCAGTGCCCGGGGGTTTAACACCTACAATGAGCAGTACTTC. Its translation: CSARGFNTYNEQYF.

This clonotype was detected once. The CDR3 DNA follows: TGTGCCAGCAGCTCCCCTTTAGAAAAAGCGGGGGATTTAGCCAAAAACATTCAGTACTTC. It encodes CASSSPLEKAGDLAKNIQYF. The gene calls are TRBV7-2 and TRBJ2-4, with TRBD2 matching 8 bases. V lost 4 bases, J lost 0 bases, and 17 bases stayed unmatched. CDR3 length: 20 amino acids. Germline V gene data show CDR1 as SGHTA and CDR2 as FQGNSA. Based on the CDR3 plus reference TRBV7-2 and TRBJ2-4, the full variable domain is GAGVSQSPSNKVTEKGKDVELRCDPISGHTALYWYRQSLGQGLEFLIYFQGNSAPDKSGLPSDRFSAERTGGSVSTLTIQRTQQEDSAVYLCASSSPLEKAGDLAKNIQYFGAGTRLSVL.

This clonotype came up a few times. The V and J genes are TRBV12-3 or TRBV12-4 and TRBJ2-1; D is perhaps TRBD2 (7 bases). The CDR3 totals 13 residues. V was trimmed by 8 bases and J by 4 bases, leaving 12 bases between them. CDR3 nucleotide sequence: TGTGCCAGCCGAGAGGGGGGGTACAATGAGCAGTTCTTC. The encoded protein is CASREGGYNEQFF.

In this sample, this clonotype turned up many times. This chain joins TRBV9 and TRBJ2-3, with 9 nucleotides matching TRBD1. V dropped 4 bases and J dropped 4; count of bases not matched to a gene: 10. CDR1 and CDR2 (germline): SGDLS, YYNGEE. The CDR3 covers 16 residues. The CDR3 spells CASSLSGQGFADTQYF. DNA of the CDR3: TGTGCCAGCAGCCTGTCGGGACAGGGATTCGCAGATACGCAGTATTTT.

This clonotype has a handful of counts. This chain joins TRBV12-3 or TRBV12-4 and TRBJ2-1, with TRBD2 matching over 7 bases. The junction had 12 bases not matched to a gene; V was cut back by 4 bases and J by 9 bases. The CDR3 extends over 15 amino acids. CDR3 amino acids: CASSSTVWTSSEQFF. Here the CDR3 DNA reads TGTGCCAGCAGTTCGACAGTTTGGACTAGTAGTGAGCAGTTCTTC.

This clonotype has at least ten counts. J is TRBJ2-7 and V is TRBV2; 7 bases match TRBD1. The CDR3 covers 14 residues. V dropped 6 bases and J dropped 4; count of bases not matched to a gene: 9. Germline V gene sequence: CDR1 SNHLY, CDR2 FYNNEI. Here the CDR3 DNA reads TGTGCCAGCAGGATCGTACAGGGGCGATACGAGCAGTACTTC. It codes for CASRIVQGRYEQYF.

This clonotype was observed many times. The chain employs TRBV27 and TRBJ1-2; possible D gene TRBD1, 6 bases. Trimming left V 6 bases short and J 4 bases short, with 12 bases between. The germline V gene has CDR1 MNHEY and CDR2 SMNVEV (reference sequence). There are 13 residues in the CDR3. The CDR3 sequence is CASRGAGAYGYTF. The CDR3 DNA follows: TGTGCCAGCAGGGGGGCGGGGGCCTATGGCTACACCTTC.

This clonotype has ten or more counts. The chain links TRBV11-2 to TRBJ2-5; 10 bases match TRBD2. Germline trimming cut 3 bases from V and 6 bases from J; bases unmatched to any gene: 7. CDR1 SGHAT and CDR2 FQNNGV come from the germline V gene. This CDR3 has 15 amino acids. The CDR3 here is CASSFESGGAKTQYF. The CDR3 DNA reads TGTGCCAGCAGCTTTGAAAGCGGGGGGGCGAAGACCCAGTACTTC.

Many counts were recorded for this clonotype. The V and J genes are TRBV20-1 and TRBJ1-6; 8 bases match TRBD1. With V trimmed by 2 bases and J by 10 bases, 7 bases remained unmatched. This CDR3 region has 14 residues. The germline gives CDR1 DFQATT, CDR2 SNEGSKA (reference sequence). DNA for the CDR3: TGCAGTGCTAGATTGGGACAGGCTGGCTCACCCCTCCACTTT. Translated, it gives CSARLGQAGSPLHF.

This clonotype has a count of ten or more. V and J are TRBV19 and TRBJ2-1; the match to TRBD2 covers 8 bases. The CDR3 is 15 amino acids. Germline CDR1 and CDR2: LNHDA and SQIVND (reference sequence). Trimming at V came to 9 bases and at J to 4 bases, leaving 11 bases not matched to a gene. CDR3 DNA sequence: TGTGCCAGCACACGGGGGGGTAGGCGTTACAATGAGCAGTTCTTC. It translates to CASTRGGRRYNEQFF.

In its sample, this clonotype was seen once. The rearrangement links TRBV7-6 to TRBJ1-2; D unclear. With 1 base removed from V and 6 bases from J, the gap between germline ends came to 15 bases. Germline V gene lookup returns CDR1 SGHVS and CDR2 FNYEAQ. The CDR3 spans 15 residues. CDR3 sequence reads: CASSLGAETFDGYTF. As DNA, the CDR3 is TGTGCCAGCAGCTTAGGGGCCGAGACATTCGATGGCTACACCTTC. Using reference TRBV7-6 and TRBJ1-2 for the parts outside the CDR3, the full variable domain is GAGVSQSPRYKVTKRGQDVALRCDPISGHVSLYWYRQALGQGPEFLTYFNYEAQQDKSGLPNDRFSAERPEGSISTLTIQRTEQRDSAMYRCASSLGAETFDGYTFGSGTRLTVV.

V and J are TRBV2 and TRBJ1-4; D unclear. The CDR3 consists of 16 residues. Germline V CDR1 and CDR2: SNHLY, FYNNEI. Deletions cut 2 bases from V and 3 bases from J, with 13 bases between. CDR3 sequence: CASSERRYKPNEKLFF. The DNA for the CDR3 is TGTGCCAGCAGTGAAAGGAGATATAAACCTAATGAAAAACTGTTTTTT. Full variable domain (outside the CDR3, taken from reference TRBV2 and TRBJ1-4): EPEVTQTPSHQVTQMGQEVILRCVPISNHLYFYWYRQILGQKVEFLVSFYNNEISEKSEIFDDQFSVERPDGSNFTLKIRSTKLEDSAMYFCASSERRYKPNEKLFFGSGTQLSVL.

Concerning this clonotype itself: This may come from a read error, since a much larger clone is one base off. The chain has TRBV5-4 and TRBJ2-1; 9 bases agree with TRBD1. This CDR3 region has 13 residues. The germline CDR1 and CDR2 sequences are SGHNT and YYREEE (reference sequence). The CDR3 loop reads CASSLTGGDERFF. As DNA, the CDR3 is TGTGCCAGCAGCTTGACAGGGGGCGATGAGCGGTTCTTC. Combining the CDR3 with reference TRBV5-4 and TRBJ2-1 gives the whole variable domain ETGVTQSPTHLIKTRGQQVTLRCSSQSGHNTVSWYQQALGQGPQFIFQYYREEENGRGNFPPRFSGLQFPNYSSELNVNALELDDSALYLCASSLTGGDERFFGPGTRLTVL.

This clonotype was detected ten times or more. DNA of the CDR3: TGTGCCAGCAGTTACTCGGCAGCGACCTATGGCTACACCTTC. It is translated as CASSYSAATYGYTF. The chain joins TRBV6-5 to TRBJ1-2, with unresolved D. Per germline, CDR1 MNHEY and CDR2 SVGAGI. Trimming removed 0 bases at V and 4 bases at J, with 9 bases between. This CDR3 comprises 14 residues.

Of note for this clonotype: Given a much more abundant clone one base away, this may be a read error. The CDR3 here is CTSSQEGGLAKNIQYF. CDR3 coding DNA: TGTACCAGCAGCCAAGAGGGGGGACTGGCCAAAAACATTCAGTACTTC. The chain recombines TRBV3-1 with TRBJ2-4; D possibly uses TRBD1 or TRBD2 (6 bases each). The CDR3 covers 16 residues. Germline V gives CDR1 LGHDT, CDR2 YNNKEL (reference sequence).

Worth noting for this clonotype: One base away lies a much larger clone, so this may be a sequencing read error. This chain connects TRBV3-1 to TRBJ2-7, with TRBD2 matching over 13 bases. CDR3 size: 16 residues. Germline lookup yields CDR1 LGHDT and CDR2 YNNKEL (reference sequence). Trimming cost V 4 bases and J 7 bases; bases outside gene matches: 10. CDR3 in amino acids: CASSRLAGGFNNEQYF. DNA for the CDR3: TGTGCCAGCAGCCGACTAGCGGGGGGTTTCAACAATGAGCAGTACTTC.

There are many counts of this clonotype. The chain uses TRBV4-2 and TRBJ2-1; D gene unclear. Germline values: CDR1 LGHNA, CDR2 YNFKEQ. The CDR3 totals 15 residues. V lost 4 bases, J lost 5 bases, and 15 bases lay in between. CDR3 nucleotide sequence: TGTGCCAGCAGCCCGGCCATGACCGGAGACAATGAGCAGTTCTTC. Translating gives CASSPAMTGDNEQFF.

This clonotype came up many times. V usage is TRBV5-1 and J usage is TRBJ2-1; D is ambiguous. Germline CDR1 and CDR2: SGHRS and YFSETQ. The CDR3 has 12 residues. V shed 4 bases and J shed 8 bases, with 10 bases lying between them. Written as DNA, the CDR3 is TGCGCCAGCAGCCCTAATTTGGATGAGCAGTTCTTC. Residues: CASSPNLDEQFF.

This clonotype appeared many times. The chain uses TRBV27 and TRBJ1-6; D might be TRBD1 (5 bases). Trimming removed 3 bases from V and 7 bases from J, with 10 bases in between. Germline loops: CDR1 MNHEY, CDR2 SMNVEV (reference sequence). This CDR3 has 14 amino acids. CDR3 residues: CASSLRGANSPLHF. The CDR3, as DNA: TGTGCCAGCAGTTTGAGGGGAGCGAATTCACCCCTCCACTTT.

This clonotype was counted at least ten times. The chain uses TRBV6-6 and TRBJ2-5; D unclear. This CDR3 is built from 13 residues. Trimming removed 2 bases from V and 4 bases from J, with 8 bases in between. Per germline, CDR1 MNHNY and CDR2 SVGAGI (reference sequence). The CDR3 DNA is TGTGCCAGCAGTTACCACCCTCGAGAGACCCAGTACTTC. Translated, it gives CASSYHPRETQYF.

V is TRBV6-2 or TRBV6-3 and J is TRBJ1-1; no firm D call. Germline values: CDR1 MNHEY, CDR2 SVGEGT. The length of the CDR3 is 16 residues. V was trimmed by 4 bases and J by 0 bases, leaving 15 bases between them. In DNA, the CDR3 is TGTGCCAGCAGTTCTTCCAGGACGGGTATGAACACTGAAGCTTTCTTT. Amino acids: CASSSSRTGMNTEAFF.

As regards this clonotype: Possible read error: a much larger clone is one base away. The CDR3 sequence: CSVVGESGERLFF. The CDR3, as DNA: TGCAGCGTTGTGGGGGAATCGGGGGAAAGACTGTTTTTT. The chain employs TRBV29-1 and TRBJ1-4; D may be TRBD1 (5 bases). The CDR3 spans 13 residues. Germline V lookup: CDR1 SQVTM, CDR2 ANQGSEA.

The genes are TRBV4-2 and TRBJ2-1; possible D gene TRBD1, 6 bases. The CDR3 totals 15 residues. Germline lookup yields CDR1 LGHNA and CDR2 YNFKEQ. V was cut by 2 bases and J by 5 bases, with 13 bases left in between. The CDR3 loop reads CASSQFTGWNNEQFF. CDR3 DNA: TGTGCCAGCAGCCAATTCACAGGGTGGAACAATGAGCAGTTCTTC.